The TCR beta chain described here comes from a study of cytomegalovirus exposure and HLA in healthy donors. Study-wide points: According to the study, some 160 TCR beta chains were cytomegalovirus-associated.

Germline CDR1 is KGHSH and CDR2 is LQKENI. The trim removed 0 bases at V and 5 bases at J, leaving 2 bases unmatched. The CDR3 consists of 14 residues. Details on this clone: Its antigen is undetermined. The same CDR3 arises from other DNA sequences in this sample as well.

Assay: immunoSEQ multiplex PCR; the TCRdb copy retains only in-frame clones and omits some. Of over 70,000 clones listed, roughly 94% are singletons. This receptor was taken from a young woman in good health and CMV-seronegative. The chain is built from TRBV18 and TRBJ2-3; 7 nucleotides line up with TRBD2. The sequencing input was PBMCs. The CDR3 coding sequence is TGTGCCAGCTCACCACCGAGCGGGGTAGATACGCAGTATTTT. Translation: CASSPPSGVDTQYF.